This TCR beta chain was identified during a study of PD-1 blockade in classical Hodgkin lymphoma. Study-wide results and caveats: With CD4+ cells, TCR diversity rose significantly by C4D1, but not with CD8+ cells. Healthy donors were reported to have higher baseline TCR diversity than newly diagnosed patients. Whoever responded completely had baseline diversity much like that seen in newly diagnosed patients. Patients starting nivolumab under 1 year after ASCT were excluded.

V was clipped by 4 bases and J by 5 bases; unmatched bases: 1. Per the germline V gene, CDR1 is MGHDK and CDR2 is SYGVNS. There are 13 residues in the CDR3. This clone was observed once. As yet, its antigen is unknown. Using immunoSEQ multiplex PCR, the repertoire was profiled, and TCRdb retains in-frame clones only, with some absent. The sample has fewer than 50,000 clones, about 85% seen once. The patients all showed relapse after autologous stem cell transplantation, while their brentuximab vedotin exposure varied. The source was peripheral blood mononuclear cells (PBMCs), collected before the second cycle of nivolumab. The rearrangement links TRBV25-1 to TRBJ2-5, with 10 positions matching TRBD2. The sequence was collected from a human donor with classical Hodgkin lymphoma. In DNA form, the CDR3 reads TGTGCCAGCAGTGTACTAGCGGGGGAGACCCAGTACTTC. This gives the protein CASSVLAGETQYF. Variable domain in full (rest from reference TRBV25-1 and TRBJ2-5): EADIYQTPRYLVIGTGKKITLECSQTMGHDKMYWYQQDPGMELHLIHYSYGVNSTEKGDLSSESTVSRIRTEHFPLTLESARPSHTSQYLCASSVLAGETQYFGPGTRLLVL.